Only a few counts were recorded for the clone carrying this TCR beta chain. Its antigen is not identified. RNA transcripts served as the template for amplifying TCR beta CDR3 regions. During a first-round RT-PCR of the TCR CDR3, the HTBI primer set was used. TCRdb processed the multiplex PCR reads anew with MiXCR; each CDR3 protein has one entry. The sample lists some 500,000 distinct CDR3 sequences, 14% occurring once. The CDR3 sequence is 15 residues long. V dropped 0 bases and J dropped 4 bases, with 14 bases sitting between them. The V gene's germline CDR1 is SGDLS and CDR2 YYNGEE. This record comes from a study of T cells in Graves' hyperthyroidism and ophthalmopathy. In the study overall: Specimen type is peripheral blood, collected at initial diagnosis prior to any treatment. Study-level results: Model predictions of ophthalmopathy came a median approximately 6.8 months before onset.

Patients aged 18 to 65 had newly diagnosed hyperthyroidism that had lasted under 2 months. Not enrolled were patients with uncontrolled infection, other autoimmune disease, pregnancy or lactation. This TCR was recovered from a woman between 18 and 30 years old with Graves' hyperthyroidism. The rearrangement joins TRBV9 to TRBJ2-7, with a weak D call TRBD1 (7 bases). Specimen: blood. The CDR3 protein is CASSVGRRGEYEQYF. Here the CDR3 DNA reads TGTGCCAGCAGCGTAGGTCGCAGGGGGGAGTACGAGCAGTACTTC.